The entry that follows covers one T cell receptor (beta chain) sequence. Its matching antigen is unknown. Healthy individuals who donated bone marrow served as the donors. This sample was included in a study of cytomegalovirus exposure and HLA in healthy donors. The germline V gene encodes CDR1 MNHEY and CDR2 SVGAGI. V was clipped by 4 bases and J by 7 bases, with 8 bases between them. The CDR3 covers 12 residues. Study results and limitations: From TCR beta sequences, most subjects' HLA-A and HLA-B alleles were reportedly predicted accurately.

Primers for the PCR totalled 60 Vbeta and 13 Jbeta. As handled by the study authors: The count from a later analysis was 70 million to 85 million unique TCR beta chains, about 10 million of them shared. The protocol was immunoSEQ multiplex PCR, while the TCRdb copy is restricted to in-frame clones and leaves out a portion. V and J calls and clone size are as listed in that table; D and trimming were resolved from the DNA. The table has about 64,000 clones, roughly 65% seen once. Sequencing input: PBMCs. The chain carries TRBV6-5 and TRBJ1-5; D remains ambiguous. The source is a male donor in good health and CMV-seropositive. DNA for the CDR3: TGTGCCAGCAGTTCGGCGGGACAGCCCCAGCATTTT. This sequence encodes CASSSAGQPQHF.